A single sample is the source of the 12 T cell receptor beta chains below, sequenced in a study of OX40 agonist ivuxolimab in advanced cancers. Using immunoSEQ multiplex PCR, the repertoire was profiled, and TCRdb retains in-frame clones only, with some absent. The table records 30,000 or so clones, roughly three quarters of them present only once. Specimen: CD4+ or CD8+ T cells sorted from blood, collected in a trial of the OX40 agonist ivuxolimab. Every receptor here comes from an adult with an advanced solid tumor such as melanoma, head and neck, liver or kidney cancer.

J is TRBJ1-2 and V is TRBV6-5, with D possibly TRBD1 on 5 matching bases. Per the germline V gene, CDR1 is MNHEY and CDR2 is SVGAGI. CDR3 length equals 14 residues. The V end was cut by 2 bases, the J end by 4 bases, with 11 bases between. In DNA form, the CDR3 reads TGTGCCAGCAGTTACGTACAGGACTCCTATGGCTACACCTTC. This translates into CASSYVQDSYGYTF.

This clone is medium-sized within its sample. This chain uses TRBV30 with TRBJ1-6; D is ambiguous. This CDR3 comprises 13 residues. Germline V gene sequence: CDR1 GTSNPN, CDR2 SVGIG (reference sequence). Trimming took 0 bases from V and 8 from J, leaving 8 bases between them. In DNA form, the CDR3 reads TGTGCCTGGAGTGTTCTGGGCTATTCACCCCTCCACTTT. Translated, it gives CAWSVLGYSPLHF.

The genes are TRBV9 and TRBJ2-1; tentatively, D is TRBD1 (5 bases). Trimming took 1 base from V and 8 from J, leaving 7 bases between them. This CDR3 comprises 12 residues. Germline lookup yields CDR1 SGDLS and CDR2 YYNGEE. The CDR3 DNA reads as TGTGCCAGCAGCGTAAGGGGTGATGAGCAGTTCTTC. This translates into CASSVRGDEQFF.

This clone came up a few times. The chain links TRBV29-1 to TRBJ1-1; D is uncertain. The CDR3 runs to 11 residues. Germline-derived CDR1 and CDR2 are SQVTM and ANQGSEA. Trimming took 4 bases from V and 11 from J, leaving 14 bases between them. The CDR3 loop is CSVGREGGAFF. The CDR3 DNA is TGCAGCGTTGGGAGGGAGGGCGGCGCTTTCTTT.

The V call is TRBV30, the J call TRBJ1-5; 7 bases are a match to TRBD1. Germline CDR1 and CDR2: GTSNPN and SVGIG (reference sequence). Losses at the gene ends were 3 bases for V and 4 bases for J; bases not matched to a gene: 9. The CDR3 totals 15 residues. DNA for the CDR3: TGTGCCTGGAGCAGGGCCAGGGGGGCGAATCAGCCCCAGCATTTT. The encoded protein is CAWSRARGANQPQHF.

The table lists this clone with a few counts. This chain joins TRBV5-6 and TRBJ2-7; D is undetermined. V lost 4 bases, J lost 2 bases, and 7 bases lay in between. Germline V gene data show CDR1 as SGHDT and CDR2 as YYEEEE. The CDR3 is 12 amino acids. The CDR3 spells CASSRATYEQYF. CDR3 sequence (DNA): TGTGCCAGCAGCCGAGCGACCTACGAGCAGTACTTC.

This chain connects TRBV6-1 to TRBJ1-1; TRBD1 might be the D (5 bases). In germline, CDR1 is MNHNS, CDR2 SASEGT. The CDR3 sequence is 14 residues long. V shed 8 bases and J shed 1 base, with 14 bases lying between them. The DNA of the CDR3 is TGTGCCAGCGATGGTTGGCAGGGGAACACTGAAGCTTTCTTT. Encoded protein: CASDGWQGNTEAFF.

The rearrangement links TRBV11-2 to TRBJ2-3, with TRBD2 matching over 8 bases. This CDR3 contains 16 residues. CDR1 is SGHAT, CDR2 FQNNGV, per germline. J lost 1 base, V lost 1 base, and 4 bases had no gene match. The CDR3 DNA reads TGTGCCAGCAGCTTAGCCCAACTAGCGGGCACAGATACGCAGTATTTT. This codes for CASSLAQLAGTDTQYF.

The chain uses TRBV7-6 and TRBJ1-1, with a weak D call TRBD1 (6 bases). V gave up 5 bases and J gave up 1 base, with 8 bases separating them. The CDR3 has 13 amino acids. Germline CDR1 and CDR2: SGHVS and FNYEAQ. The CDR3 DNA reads TGTGCCAGCAGCCGGACAGAGAACACTGAAGCTTTCTTT. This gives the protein CASSRTENTEAFF. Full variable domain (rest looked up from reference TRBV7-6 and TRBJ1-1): GAGVSQSPRYKVTKRGQDVALRCDPISGHVSLYWYRQALGQGPEFLTYFNYEAQQDKSGLPNDRFSAERPEGSISTLTIQRTEQRDSAMYRCASSRTENTEAFFGQGTRLTVV.

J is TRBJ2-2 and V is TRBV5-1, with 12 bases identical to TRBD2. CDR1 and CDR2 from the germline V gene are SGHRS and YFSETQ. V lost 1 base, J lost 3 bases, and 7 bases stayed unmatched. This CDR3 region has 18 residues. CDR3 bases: TGCGCCAGCAGCTTGCTTCTAGCGGGGGGGCCGTACACCGGGGAGCTGTTTTTT. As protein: CASSLLLAGGPYTGELFF.

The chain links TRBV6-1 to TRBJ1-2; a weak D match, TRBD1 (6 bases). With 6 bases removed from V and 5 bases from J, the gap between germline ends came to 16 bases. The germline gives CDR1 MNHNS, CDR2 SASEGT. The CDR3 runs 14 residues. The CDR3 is CASSRTTGEYGYTF. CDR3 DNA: TGTGCCAGCAGCCGAACGACAGGAGAGTATGGCTACACCTTC.

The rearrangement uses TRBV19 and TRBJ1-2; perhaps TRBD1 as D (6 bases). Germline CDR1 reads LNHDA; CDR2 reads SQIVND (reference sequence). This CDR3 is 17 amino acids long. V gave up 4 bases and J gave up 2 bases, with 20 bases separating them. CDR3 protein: CASSRTADKGGNYGYTF. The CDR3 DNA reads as TGTGCCAGTAGTAGAACCGCTGACAAGGGGGGCAACTATGGCTACACCTTC.